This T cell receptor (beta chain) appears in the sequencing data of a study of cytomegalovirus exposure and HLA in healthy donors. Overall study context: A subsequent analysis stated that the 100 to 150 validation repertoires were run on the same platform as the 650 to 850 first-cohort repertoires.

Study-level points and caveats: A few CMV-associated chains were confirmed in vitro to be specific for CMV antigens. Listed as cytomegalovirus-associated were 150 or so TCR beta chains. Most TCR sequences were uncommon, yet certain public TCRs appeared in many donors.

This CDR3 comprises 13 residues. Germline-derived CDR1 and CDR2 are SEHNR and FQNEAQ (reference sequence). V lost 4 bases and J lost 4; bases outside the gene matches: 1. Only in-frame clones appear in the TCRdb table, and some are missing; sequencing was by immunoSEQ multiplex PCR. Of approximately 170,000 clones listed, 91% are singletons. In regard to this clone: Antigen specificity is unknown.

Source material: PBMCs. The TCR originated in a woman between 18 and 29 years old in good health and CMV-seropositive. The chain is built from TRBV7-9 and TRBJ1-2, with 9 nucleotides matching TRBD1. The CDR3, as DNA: TGTGCCAGCAGCTCGGACAGGGGCTATGGCTACACCTTC. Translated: CASSSDRGYGYTF.